This TCR beta chain was observed in a study of cytomegalovirus exposure and HLA in healthy donors. Germline CDR1 reads MNHEY; CDR2 reads SMNVEV (reference sequence). This CDR3 spans 11 amino acids. Trimming pared 5 bases from V and 11 bases from J, leaving 11 bases between. General observations from the study: The availability of immune exposure information extended only to CMV serostatus. In a later analysis, compared with equally common non-associated chains, HLA-associated beta chains were more expanded. There were under 200 TCR beta chains listed as cytomegalovirus-associated. Later analysis demonstrated an association between a missense DCLRE1C variant and TCR beta V- and J-gene trimming.

Amplification used 60 Vbeta primers and 13 Jbeta primers. The data were produced by immunoSEQ multiplex PCR, yet TCRdb's version contains in-frame clones alone and is incomplete. The sample lists about 120,000 clones, approximately 80% occurring once. On this clone: The antigen remains unidentified.

Sequencing used PBMCs. The receptor comes from a female donor in good health and CMV-seronegative. The chain links TRBV27 to TRBJ2-3; tentatively, D is TRBD2 (6 bases). CDR3 coding DNA: TGTGCCAGCAGTACCGGGACTCTGCAGTATTTT. It is translated as CASSTGTLQYF.